This TCR beta chain originates from a study of cytomegalovirus exposure and HLA in healthy donors. Study-wide results and caveats: When analyzed later, a missense DCLRE1C variant was found to be linked to TCR beta V- and J-gene trimming. It was taken for granted in presence/absence analyses that sequencing depth across donors was roughly uniform.

PCR involved 60 Vbeta and 13 Jbeta primers. Assay used: immunoSEQ multiplex PCR; TCRdb lists only in-frame clones, some missing. This sample has 130,000 or so clones, with approximately 77% found just once. This clone has only one observation. Its specificity is not known. Germline V lookup: CDR1 MDHEN, CDR2 SYDVKM. The CDR3 sequence is 17 residues long. Trimming took 5 bases from V and 1 from J; bases not matched to a gene: 11. This TCR was sampled from a woman between 40 and 55 years old in good health and CMV-seronegative. This chain uses TRBV28 with TRBJ1-5; 7 nucleotides match TRBD1. The sample was PBMCs. CDR3 sequence: CASSKVGQRGSNQPQHF. DNA for the CDR3: TGTGCCAGCAGTAAAGTGGGACAGCGAGGGAGCAATCAGCCCCAGCATTTT.